The present entry profiles one T cell receptor (beta chain) with its context. The data belong to a study of T-cell memory formation after mild COVID-19. Germline V gene lookup returns CDR1 SGHRS and CDR2 YFSETQ. V lost 4 bases and J lost 5, with 12 bases in between. The CDR3 loop spans 14 amino acids. MiXCR, applied by TCRdb to the 5' RACE reads, yields one record per CDR3 protein. The repertoire holds hundreds of thousands of distinct CDR3 sequences, with roughly 17% as singletons. This TCR was sampled from a man between 18 and 29 years old who had mild COVID-19 (a few samples of this study predate the infection). Cell type and time point are not known. Sequencing input: PBMCs or a T cell subset sorted from them (not recorded which). The rearrangement uses TRBV5-1 and TRBJ2-2; possibly TRBD2 for D (6 bases). CDR3 sequence: CASSPGTQTGELFF. CDR3 DNA sequence: TGCGCCAGCAGCCCGGGGACTCAGACCGGGGAGCTGTTTTTT.